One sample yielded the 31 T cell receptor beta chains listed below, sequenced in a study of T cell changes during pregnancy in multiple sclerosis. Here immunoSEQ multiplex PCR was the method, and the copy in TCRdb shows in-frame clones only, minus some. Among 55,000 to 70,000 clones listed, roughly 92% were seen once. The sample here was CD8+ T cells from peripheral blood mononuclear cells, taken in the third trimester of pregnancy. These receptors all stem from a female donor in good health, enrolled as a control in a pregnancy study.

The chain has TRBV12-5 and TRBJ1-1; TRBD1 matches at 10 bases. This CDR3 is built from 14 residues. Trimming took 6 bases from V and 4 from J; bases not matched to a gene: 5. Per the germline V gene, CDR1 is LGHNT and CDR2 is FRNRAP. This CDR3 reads CASGDRGLGTEAFF. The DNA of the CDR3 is TGTGCTAGTGGAGACAGGGGGCTTGGCACTGAAGCTTTCTTT.

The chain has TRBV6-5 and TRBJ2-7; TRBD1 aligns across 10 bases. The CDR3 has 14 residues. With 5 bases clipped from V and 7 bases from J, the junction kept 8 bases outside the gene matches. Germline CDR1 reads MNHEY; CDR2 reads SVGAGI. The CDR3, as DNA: TGTGCCAGCAGTCCTAGGGACAGGGGCGGGGAGCAGTACTTC. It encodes CASSPRDRGGEQYF.

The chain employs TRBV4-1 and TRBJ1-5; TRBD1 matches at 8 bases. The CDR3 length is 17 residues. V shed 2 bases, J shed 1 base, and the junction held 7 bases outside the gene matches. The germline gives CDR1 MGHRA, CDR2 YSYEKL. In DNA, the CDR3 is TGCGCCAGCAGCCAAACCGGACAGGGATGGAGCAATCAGCCCCAGCATTTT. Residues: CASSQTGQGWSNQPQHF.

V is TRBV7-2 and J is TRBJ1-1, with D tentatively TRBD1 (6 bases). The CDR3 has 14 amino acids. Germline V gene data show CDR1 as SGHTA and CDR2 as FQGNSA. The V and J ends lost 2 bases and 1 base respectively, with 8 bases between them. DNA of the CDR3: TGTGCCAGCAGCTTACAGGGGAGGAACACTGAAGCTTTCTTT. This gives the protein CASSLQGRNTEAFF.

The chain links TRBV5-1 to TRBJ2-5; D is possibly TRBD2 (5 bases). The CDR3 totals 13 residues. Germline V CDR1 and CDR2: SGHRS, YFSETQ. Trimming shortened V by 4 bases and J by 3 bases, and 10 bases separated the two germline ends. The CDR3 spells CASSPDYEETQYF. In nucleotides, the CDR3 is TGCGCCAGCAGCCCTGACTACGAAGAGACCCAGTACTTC. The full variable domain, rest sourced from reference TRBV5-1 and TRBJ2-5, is KAGVTQTPRYLIKTRGQQVTLSCSPISGHRSVSWYQQTPGQGLQFLFEYFSETQRNKGNFPGRFSGRQFSNSRSEMNVSTLELGDSALYLCASSPDYEETQYFGPGTRLLVL.

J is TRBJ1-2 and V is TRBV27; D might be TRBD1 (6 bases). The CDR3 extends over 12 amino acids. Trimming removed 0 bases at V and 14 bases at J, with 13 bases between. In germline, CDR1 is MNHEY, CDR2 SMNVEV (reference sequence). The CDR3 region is CASSLSGAALTF. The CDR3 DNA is TGTGCCAGCAGTTTATCGGGGGCAGCGCTTACCTTC.

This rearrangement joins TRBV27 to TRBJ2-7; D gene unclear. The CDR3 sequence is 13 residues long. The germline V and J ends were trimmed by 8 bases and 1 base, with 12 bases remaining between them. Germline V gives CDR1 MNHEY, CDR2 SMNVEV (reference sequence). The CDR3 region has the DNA TGTGCCAGCCGAATCGCGGTGTCCTACGAGCAGTACTTC. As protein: CASRIAVSYEQYF.

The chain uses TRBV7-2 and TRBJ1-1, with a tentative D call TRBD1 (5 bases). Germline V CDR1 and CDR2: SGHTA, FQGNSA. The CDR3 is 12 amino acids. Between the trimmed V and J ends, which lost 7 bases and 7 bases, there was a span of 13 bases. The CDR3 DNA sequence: TGTGCCAGCACAGGGTCGTTCAGTGAAGCTTTCTTT. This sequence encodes CASTGSFSEAFF.

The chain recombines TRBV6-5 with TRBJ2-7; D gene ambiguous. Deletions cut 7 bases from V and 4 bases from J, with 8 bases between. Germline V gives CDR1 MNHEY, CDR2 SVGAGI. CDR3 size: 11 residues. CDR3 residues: CASTGAYEQYF. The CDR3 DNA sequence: TGTGCCAGCACAGGTGCGTACGAGCAGTACTTC.

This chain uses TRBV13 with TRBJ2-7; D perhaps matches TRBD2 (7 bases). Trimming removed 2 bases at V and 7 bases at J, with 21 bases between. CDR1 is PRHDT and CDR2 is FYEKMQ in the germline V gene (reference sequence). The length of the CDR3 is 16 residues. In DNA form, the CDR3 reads TGTGCCAGCAGCTTAAGGGGGGGGGACCCTACGGAGGAGCAGTACTTC. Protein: CASSLRGGDPTEEQYF.

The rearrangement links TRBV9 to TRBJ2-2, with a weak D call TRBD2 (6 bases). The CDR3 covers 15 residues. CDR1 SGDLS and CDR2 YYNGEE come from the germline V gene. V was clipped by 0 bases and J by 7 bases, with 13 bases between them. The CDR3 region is CASSVGGREDGELFF. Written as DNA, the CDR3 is TGTGCCAGCAGCGTAGGGGGTAGGGAGGACGGGGAGCTGTTTTTT.

The CDR3 is CSVEVDMDTEAFF. The CDR3 coding sequence is TGCAGCGTTGAAGTAGATATGGACACTGAAGCTTTCTTT. The chain joins TRBV29-1 to TRBJ1-1; no clear D. The CDR3 is made up of 13 amino acids. Between the trimmed V and J ends, which lost 1 base and 3 bases, there was a span of 9 bases. CDR1 is SQVTM and CDR2 is ANQGSEA in the germline V gene.

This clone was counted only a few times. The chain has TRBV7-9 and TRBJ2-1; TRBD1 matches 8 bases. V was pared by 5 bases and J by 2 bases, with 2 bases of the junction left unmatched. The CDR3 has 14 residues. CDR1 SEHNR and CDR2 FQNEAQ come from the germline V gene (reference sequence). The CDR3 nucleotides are TGTGCCAGCAGCAGGGACAGGACCTACAATGAGCAGTTCTTC. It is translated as CASSRDRTYNEQFF.

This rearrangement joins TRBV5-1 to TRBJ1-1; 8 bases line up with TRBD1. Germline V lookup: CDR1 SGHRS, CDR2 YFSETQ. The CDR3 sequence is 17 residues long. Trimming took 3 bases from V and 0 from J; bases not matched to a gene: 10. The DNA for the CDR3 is TGCGCCAGCAGCTCCCACGATCAGGGGGCCTTGAACACTGAAGCTTTCTTT. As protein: CASSSHDQGALNTEAFF.

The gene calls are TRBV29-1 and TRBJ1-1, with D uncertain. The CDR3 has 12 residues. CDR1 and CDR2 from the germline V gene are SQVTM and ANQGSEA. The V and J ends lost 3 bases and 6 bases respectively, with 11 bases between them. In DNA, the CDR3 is TGCAGCGTTGACTCGTCCGGTCCTGAAGCTTTCTTT. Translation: CSVDSSGPEAFF.

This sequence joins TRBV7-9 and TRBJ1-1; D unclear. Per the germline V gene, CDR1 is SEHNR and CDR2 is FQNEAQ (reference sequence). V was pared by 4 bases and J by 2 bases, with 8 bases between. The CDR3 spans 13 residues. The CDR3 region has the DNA TGTGCCAGCAGCTCCCCAGGAAACACTGAAGCTTTCTTT. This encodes CASSSPGNTEAFF.

CDR3 DNA sequence: TGTGCCAGTCAACGAGAAACGGGTCCTACCGGTCAGCCCCAGCATTTT. Residues: CASQRETGPTGQPQHF. The chain uses TRBV19 and TRBJ1-5; D not certain. The CDR3 loop spans 16 amino acids. The V end lost 8 bases, the J end lost 6 bases, and 23 bases lay between the germline ends. Germline CDR1 LNHDA, CDR2 SQIVND (reference sequence).

CDR3 residues: CASSQDRVLNTEAFF. The CDR3 DNA sequence: TGCGCCAGCAGCCAAGATCGGGTCTTGAACACTGAAGCTTTCTTT. The gene calls are TRBV4-3 and TRBJ1-1, with D hard to call. V dropped 0 bases and J dropped 0 bases, with 8 bases sitting between them. The CDR3 runs 15 residues. Germline values: CDR1 LGHNA, CDR2 YSLEER.

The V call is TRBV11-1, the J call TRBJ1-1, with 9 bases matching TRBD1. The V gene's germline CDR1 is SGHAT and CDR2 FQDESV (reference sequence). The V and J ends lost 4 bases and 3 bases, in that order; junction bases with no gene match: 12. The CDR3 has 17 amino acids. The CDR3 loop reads CASSSSGQGRRDTEAFF. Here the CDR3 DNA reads TGTGCCAGCAGCTCCTCAGGACAGGGGCGGAGAGACACTGAAGCTTTCTTT.

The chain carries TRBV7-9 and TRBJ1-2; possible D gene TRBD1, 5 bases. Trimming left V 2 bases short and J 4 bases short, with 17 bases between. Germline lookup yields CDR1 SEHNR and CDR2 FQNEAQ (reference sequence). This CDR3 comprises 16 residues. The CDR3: CASSLQGSQIAYGYTF. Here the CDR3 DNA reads TGTGCCAGCAGCTTACAGGGCAGCCAGATCGCCTATGGCTACACCTTC.

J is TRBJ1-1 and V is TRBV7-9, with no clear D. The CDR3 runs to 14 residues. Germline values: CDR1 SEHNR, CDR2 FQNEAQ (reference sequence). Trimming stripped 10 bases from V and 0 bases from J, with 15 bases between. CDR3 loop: CAISFRELNTEAFF. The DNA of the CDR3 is TGTGCCATTTCCTTTCGGGAGCTGAACACTGAAGCTTTCTTT.

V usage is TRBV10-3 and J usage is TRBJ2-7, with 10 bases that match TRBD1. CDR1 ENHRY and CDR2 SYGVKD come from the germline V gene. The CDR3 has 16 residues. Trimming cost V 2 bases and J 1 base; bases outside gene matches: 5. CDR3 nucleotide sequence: TGTGCCATCAGTGAGCCCGGGACAGGGGAGTCCTACGAGCAGTACTTC. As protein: CAISEPGTGESYEQYF.

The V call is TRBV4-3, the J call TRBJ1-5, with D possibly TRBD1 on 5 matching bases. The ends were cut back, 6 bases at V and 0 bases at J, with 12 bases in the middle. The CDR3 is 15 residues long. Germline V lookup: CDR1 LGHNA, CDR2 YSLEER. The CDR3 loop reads CASSLDSNSNQPQHF. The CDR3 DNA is TGCGCCAGCAGTCTCGACAGCAATAGCAATCAGCCCCAGCATTTT.

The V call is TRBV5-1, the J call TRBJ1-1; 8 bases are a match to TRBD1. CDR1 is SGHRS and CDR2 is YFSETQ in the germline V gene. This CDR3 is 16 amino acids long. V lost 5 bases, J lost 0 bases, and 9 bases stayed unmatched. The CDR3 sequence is CASRRQSGGLNTEAFF. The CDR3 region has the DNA TGCGCCAGCAGAAGACAGTCAGGGGGCTTGAACACTGAAGCTTTCTTT. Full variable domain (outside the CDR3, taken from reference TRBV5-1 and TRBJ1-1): KAGVTQTPRYLIKTRGQQVTLSCSPISGHRSVSWYQQTPGQGLQFLFEYFSETQRNKGNFPGRFSGRQFSNSRSEMNVSTLELGDSALYLCASRRQSGGLNTEAFFGQGTRLTVV.

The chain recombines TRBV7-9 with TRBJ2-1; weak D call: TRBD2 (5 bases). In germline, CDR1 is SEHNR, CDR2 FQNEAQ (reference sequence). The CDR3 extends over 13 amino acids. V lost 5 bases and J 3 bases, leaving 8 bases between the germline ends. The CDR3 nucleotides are TGTGCCAGCAGCCACGGGAACTACAATGAGCAGTTCTTC. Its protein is CASSHGNYNEQFF.

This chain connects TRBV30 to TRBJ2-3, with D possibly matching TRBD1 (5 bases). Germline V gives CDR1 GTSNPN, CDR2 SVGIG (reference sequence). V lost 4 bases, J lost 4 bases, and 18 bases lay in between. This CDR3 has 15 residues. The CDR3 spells CAWTSNQGVADTQYF. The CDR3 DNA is TGTGCCTGGACATCAAATCAAGGGGTGGCAGATACGCAGTATTTT.

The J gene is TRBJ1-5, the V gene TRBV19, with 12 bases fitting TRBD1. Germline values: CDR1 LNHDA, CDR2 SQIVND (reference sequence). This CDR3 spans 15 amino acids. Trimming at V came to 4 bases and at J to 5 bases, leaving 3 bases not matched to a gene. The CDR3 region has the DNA TGTGCCAGTAGTAAGGGACAGGGGGCGGATCAGCCCCAGCATTTT. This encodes CASSKGQGADQPQHF.

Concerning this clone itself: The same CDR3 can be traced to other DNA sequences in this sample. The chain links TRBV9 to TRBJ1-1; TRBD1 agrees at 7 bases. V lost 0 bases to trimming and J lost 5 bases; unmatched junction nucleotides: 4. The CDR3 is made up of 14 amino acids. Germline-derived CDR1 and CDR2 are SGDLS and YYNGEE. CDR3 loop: CASSVGGGRTEAFF. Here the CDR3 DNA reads TGTGCCAGCAGCGTAGGAGGGGGCCGAACTGAAGCTTTCTTT.

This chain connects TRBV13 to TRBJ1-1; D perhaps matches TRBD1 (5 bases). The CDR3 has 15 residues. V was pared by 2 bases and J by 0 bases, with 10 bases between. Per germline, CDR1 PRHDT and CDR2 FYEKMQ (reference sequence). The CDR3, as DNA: TGTGCCAGCAGCTTATCTACAGGCATGAACACTGAAGCTTTCTTT. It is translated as CASSLSTGMNTEAFF.

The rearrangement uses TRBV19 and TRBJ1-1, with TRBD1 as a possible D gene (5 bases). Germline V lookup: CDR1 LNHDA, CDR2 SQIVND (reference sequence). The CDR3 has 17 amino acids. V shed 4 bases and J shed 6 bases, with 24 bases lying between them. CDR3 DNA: TGTGCCAGTAGTACTCTTGTGATCCGGGGGTTCTACTCTGAAGCTTTCTTT. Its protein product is CASSTLVIRGFYSEAFF.

CDR3 sequence: CASSQEGGGRTDTQYF. The CDR3 region has the DNA TGCGCCAGCAGCCAAGAAGGGGGGGGACGCACAGATACGCAGTATTTT. The chain couples TRBV4-1 to TRBJ2-3, with D possibly matching TRBD2 (7 bases). CDR1 MGHRA and CDR2 YSYEKL come from the germline V gene. The CDR3 spans 16 residues. Trimming took off 0 bases at V and 1 base at J, with 11 bases between the two ends.